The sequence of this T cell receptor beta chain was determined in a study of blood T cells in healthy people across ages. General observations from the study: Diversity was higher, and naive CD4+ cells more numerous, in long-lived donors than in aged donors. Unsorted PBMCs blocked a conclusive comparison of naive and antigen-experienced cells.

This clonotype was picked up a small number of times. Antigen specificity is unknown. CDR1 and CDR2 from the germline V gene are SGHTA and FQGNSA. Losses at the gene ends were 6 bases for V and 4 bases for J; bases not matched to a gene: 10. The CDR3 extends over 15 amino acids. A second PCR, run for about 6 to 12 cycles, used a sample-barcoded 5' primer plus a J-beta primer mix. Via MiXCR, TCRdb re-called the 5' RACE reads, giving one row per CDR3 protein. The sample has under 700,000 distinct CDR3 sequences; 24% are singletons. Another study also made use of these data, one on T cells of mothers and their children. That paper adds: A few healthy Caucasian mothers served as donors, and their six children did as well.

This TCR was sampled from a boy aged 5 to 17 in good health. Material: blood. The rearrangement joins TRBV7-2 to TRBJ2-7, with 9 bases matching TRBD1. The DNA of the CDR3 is TGTGCCAGCAGTCGCCCCGGGACAGGGTTTTACGAGCAGTACTTC. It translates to CASSRPGTGFYEQYF.